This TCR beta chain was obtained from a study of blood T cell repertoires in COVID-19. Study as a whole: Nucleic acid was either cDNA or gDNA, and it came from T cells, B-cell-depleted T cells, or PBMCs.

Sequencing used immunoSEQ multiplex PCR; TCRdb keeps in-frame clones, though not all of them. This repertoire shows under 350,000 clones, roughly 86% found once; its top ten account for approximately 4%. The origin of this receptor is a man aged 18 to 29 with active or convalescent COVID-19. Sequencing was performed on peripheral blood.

The CDR3 DNA follows: TGCAGCGTTGAAGATGTAGCGGGAGGGCCGGATACGCAGTATTTT. Its translation: CSVEDVAGGPDTQYF. The chain has TRBV29-1 and TRBJ2-3; TRBD2 aligns across 11 bases. V lost 0 bases and J lost 6; bases outside the gene matches: 5. The CDR3 is 15 amino acids. CDR1 is SQVTM, CDR2 ANQGSEA, per germline.